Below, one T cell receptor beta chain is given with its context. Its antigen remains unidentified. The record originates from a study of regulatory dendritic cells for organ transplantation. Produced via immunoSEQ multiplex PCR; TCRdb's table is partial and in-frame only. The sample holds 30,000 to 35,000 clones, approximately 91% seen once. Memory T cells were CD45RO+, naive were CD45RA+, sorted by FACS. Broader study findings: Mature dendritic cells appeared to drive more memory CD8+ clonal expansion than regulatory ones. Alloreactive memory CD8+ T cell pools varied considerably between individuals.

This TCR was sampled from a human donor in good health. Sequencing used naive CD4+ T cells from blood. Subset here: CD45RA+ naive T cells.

As DNA, the CDR3 is TGTGCCAGCAGTTACTCGAAAGGTTTACCCCTCCAGTTCTTC. Its protein product is CASSYSKGLPLQFF. V usage is TRBV6-5 and J usage is TRBJ2-1; the D is unclear. The CDR3 runs 14 residues. The germline V gene has CDR1 MNHEY and CDR2 SVGAGI. V was shortened by 0 bases and J by 13 bases, with 16 bases between the two germline ends.